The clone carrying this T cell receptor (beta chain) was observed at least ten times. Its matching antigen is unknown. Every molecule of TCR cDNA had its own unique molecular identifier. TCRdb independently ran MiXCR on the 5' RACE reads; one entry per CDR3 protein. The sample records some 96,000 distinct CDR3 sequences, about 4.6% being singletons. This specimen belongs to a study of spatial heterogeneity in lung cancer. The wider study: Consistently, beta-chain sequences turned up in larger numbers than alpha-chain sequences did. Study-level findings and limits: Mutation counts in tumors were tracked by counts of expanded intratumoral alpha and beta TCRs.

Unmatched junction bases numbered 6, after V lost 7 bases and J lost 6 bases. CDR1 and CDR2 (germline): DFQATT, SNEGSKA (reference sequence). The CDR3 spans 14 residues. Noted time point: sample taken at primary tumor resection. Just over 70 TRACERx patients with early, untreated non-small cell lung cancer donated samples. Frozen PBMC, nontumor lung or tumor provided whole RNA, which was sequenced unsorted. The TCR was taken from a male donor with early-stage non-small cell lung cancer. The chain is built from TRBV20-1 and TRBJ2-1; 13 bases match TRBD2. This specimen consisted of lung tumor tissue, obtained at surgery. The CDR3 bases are TGCAGTGTCGGTACTAGCGGGAGGGGCAATGAGCAGTTCTTC. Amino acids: CSVGTSGRGNEQFF.